This T cell receptor (beta chain) was documented in a study of blood T cells in healthy people across ages. Germline V gene data show CDR1 as DFQATT and CDR2 as SNEGSKA (reference sequence). The CDR3 totals 13 residues. There are a few counts of this clonotype. The second PCR ran roughly 6 to 11 cycles with a sample-barcoded 5' primer and J-beta primers. Via MiXCR, TCRdb re-called the 5' RACE reads, giving one row per CDR3 protein. The repertoire holds 780,000 or so distinct CDR3 sequences, with approximately 25% as singletons. Another study also made use of these data, one on T cells of mothers and their children. That source notes: Material was donated by three healthy Caucasian mothers and their six children. Both sample barcodes and 2-4 random nucleotides came from the M1S primer of the second PCR. Reads obtained per mother exceeded 8.5 million TCR beta CDR3 reads, with a few million obtained per child.

The sequence derives from a boy aged 5-17 years in good health. V is TRBV20-1 and J is TRBJ2-1; 7 bases align to TRBD2. Sequenced input: blood. In nucleotides, the CDR3 is TGCAGGGTTCTCGGGGAGGGTTACAATGAGCAGTTCTTC. It specifies CRVLGEGYNEQFF.